Listed below are T cell receptor beta chains from one sample, sequenced in a study of Graves' ophthalmopathy and Graves' hyperthyroidism. From the multiplex PCR reads, TCRdb called clonotypes with MiXCR, one entry per CDR3 protein. Among about 400,000 distinct CDR3 sequences listed, under 25% were seen once. Sequences were obtained from peripheral blood. Receptors originate from a woman aged 18-29 years with stable Graves' hyperthyroidism. The CDR3 runs from the conserved cysteine through the conserved F or W. D genes are given only for firm matches. Clone size is stated in some rows and not others, as once, few, many or a class when expanded.

clone size,J gene,D gene,V gene,CDR3 protein,CDR3 DNA
many,TRBJ1-2,TRBD1,TRBV6-1,CASRPGTGPYGYTF,TGTGCCAGCAGACCCGGGACAGGGCCCTATGGCTACACCTTC
NA,TRBJ1-3,NA,TRBV18,CASSPPDRQTGNTIYF,TGTGCCAGCTCACCACCGGATAGGCAGACTGGAAACACCATATATTTT
many,TRBJ2-4,NA,TRBV3-1,CASSQGQMTISKNIQYF,TGTGCCAGCAGCCAAGGACAGATGACGATTTCCAAAAACATTCAGTACTTC
many,TRBJ2-5,NA,TRBV7-3,CASSFNAGSETQYF,TGTGCCAGCAGCTTTAATGCGGGATCGGAGACCCAGTACTTC
few,TRBJ2-7,NA,TRBV6-2/TRBV6-3,CASSSSSDIGEQYF,TGTGCCAGCAGTTCCAGCAGCGATATCGGCGAGCAGTACTTC
many,TRBJ1-6,NA,TRBV30,CAWSPLNSPLHF,TGTGCCTGGAGTCCGCTTAATTCACCCCTCCACTTT
many,TRBJ2-4,NA,TRBV19,CASSFAGIAKNIQYF,TGTGCCAGTAGTTTTGCCGGGATAGCCAAAAACATTCAGTACTTC
many,TRBJ2-7,NA,TRBV28,CASSTAGYEQYF,TGTGCCAGCAGTACCGCCGGGTACGAGCAGTACTTC
many,TRBJ1-3,NA,TRBV28,CASSLYGMGGNTIYF,TGTGCCAGCAGTTTATATGGGATGGGAGGAAACACCATATATTTT
few,TRBJ2-3,TRBD2,TRBV4-2,CASSQEGGDDTDTQYF,TGTGCCAGCAGCCAAGAGGGGGGGGACGACACAGATACGCAGTATTTT
NA,TRBJ1-3,NA,TRBV14,CASSQVGGLRNTIYF,TGTGCCAGCAGCCAAGTCGGGGGGTTGCGAAACACCATATATTTT
many,TRBJ2-5,NA,TRBV7-2,CASSFIGQETQYF,TGTGCCAGCAGCTTTATCGGCCAAGAGACCCAGTACTTC
many,TRBJ2-2,NA,TRBV29-1,CSTHSFTGELFF,TGCAGCACACACTCGTTCACCGGGGAGCTGTTTTTT
many,TRBJ1-6,TRBD1,TRBV6-1,CATGSSYNSPLHF,TGTGCGACAGGGAGCTCCTATAATTCACCCCTCCACTTT
many,TRBJ2-5,NA,TRBV6-1,CASSFPGGRQYF,TGTGCCAGCAGTTTTCCGGGGGGCCGTCAGTACTTC
many,TRBJ1-5,NA,TRBV29-1,CSAAGSHGSQHF,TGCAGCGCCGCCGGGTCCCACGGATCCCAGCATTTT
NA,TRBJ2-5,TRBD1,TRBV13,CASSPAYRGPQETQYF,TGTGCCAGCAGCCCCGCGTACAGGGGCCCACAAGAGACCCAGTACTTC
few,TRBJ2-4,TRBD2,TRBV6-1,CASSRRGTTSPKNIQYF,TGTGCCAGCAGCAGGAGAGGGACTACTAGCCCCAAAAACATTCAGTACTTC
many,TRBJ2-7,NA,TRBV7-6,CASSRFEGEVHEQYF,TGTGCCAGCAGCCGATTCGAGGGGGAGGTCCACGAGCAGTACTTC
many,TRBJ2-7,NA,TRBV12-3/TRBV12-4,CASSLSTREQYF,TGTGCCAGCAGTTTATCGACAAGGGAGCAGTACTTC
many,TRBJ1-2,NA,TRBV18,CASSLTGPLTYNYGYTF,TGTGCCAGCTCTCTGACAGGACCCTTAACCTATAACTATGGCTACACCTTC
many,TRBJ1-1,TRBD1,TRBV12-3/TRBV12-4,CAIWTGNTEAFF,TGTGCCATCTGGACAGGGAACACTGAAGCTTTCTTT